This T cell receptor (beta chain) is from a study of T cells in Graves' hyperthyroidism and ophthalmopathy. Study-wide results and limits: Patients with ophthalmopathy were separated from those with stable hyperthyroidism by a 13 V-J model. Blood also showed most of the thyroid clonotypes that were expanded above 0.001.

With regard to this clonotype: Antigen specificity is unknown.

The CDR3 is 12 amino acids. Between the trimmed V and J ends, which lost 8 bases and 2 bases, there was a span of 9 bases. Germline CDR1 reads ENHRY; CDR2 reads SYGVKD. RNA transcripts gave rise to amplified TCR beta CDR3 regions. The HTBI primer set drove a first-round RT-PCR of the TCR CDR3. TCRdb itself ran the multiplex PCR reads through MiXCR, one entry per CDR3 protein. The table includes more than 550,000 distinct CDR3 sequences, nearly 45% detected once. Patients were excluded because of uncontrolled infection, other autoimmune disease, pregnancy or lactation. Diagnostic assessment was based on clinical symptoms, serum thyroxine and TRAb, thyroid ultrasound and orbital computed tomography.

The genes are TRBV10-3 and TRBJ1-2; possible D gene TRBD1, 5 bases. Sequencing was done on a sample of peripheral blood or thyroid tissue (not recorded which). The TCR comes from an adult man with Graves' disease, either hyperthyroidism or ophthalmopathy (not recorded which). The CDR3, as DNA: TGTGCCATCGGGACGGGGAACTATGGCTACACCTTC. Protein product: CAIGTGNYGYTF.